These 12 T cell receptor beta chains originate from one sample sequenced in a study of shared clonotypes between healthy human individuals. Naive-designated CD8 cells lacked CD45RO, were positively enriched for CCR7, and omitted terminally differentiated effector memory CD45RA+ cells. Measured with immunoSEQ multiplex PCR; TCRdb has only the in-frame clones, and not every one. The sample lists about 2.1 million clones; approximately 94% were seen once. The specimen sequenced was naive CD8+ T cells from PBMCs. The receptor set was obtained from a young man in good health. Some clones in this sample may be carry-over from other donors' samples.

The J gene is TRBJ2-7, the V gene TRBV13; the match to TRBD1 covers 9 bases. Germline V CDR1 and CDR2: PRHDT, FYEKMQ (reference sequence). The CDR3 totals 16 residues. V shed 2 bases and J 3 bases; nucleotides not matched to a gene: 8. CDR3 residues: CASSLTGQGLIYEQYF. As DNA, the CDR3 is TGTGCCAGCAGCTTAACGGGACAGGGCTTGATCTACGAGCAGTACTTC.

V gene TRBV9 combines with J gene TRBJ2-7; no clear D. This CDR3 spans 15 amino acids. Germline CDR1 is SGDLS and CDR2 is YYNGEE. V lost 0 bases and J 2 bases, leaving 12 bases between the germline ends. DNA of the CDR3: TGTGCCAGCAGCGTAGGAGACGGAAGAGCCTACGAGCAGTACTTC. Its translation: CASSVGDGRAYEQYF. Together with reference TRBV9 and TRBJ2-7, the CDR3 gives the full variable domain: DSGVTQTPKHLITATGQRVTLRCSPRSGDLSVYWYQQSLDQGLQFLIQYYNGEERAKGNILERFSAQQFPDLHSELNLSSLELGDSALYFCASSVGDGRAYEQYFGPGTRLTVT.

This rearrangement joins TRBV7-3 to TRBJ2-2; D not resolved. This CDR3 has 13 residues. Germline V CDR1 and CDR2: SGHTA, FQGTGA. Trimming stripped 5 bases from V and 5 bases from J, with 9 bases between. CDR3: CASSALGTGELFF. The CDR3 DNA follows: TGTGCCAGCAGCGCCCTGGGGACCGGGGAGCTGTTTTTT. The variable domain in full, with the rest retrieved from reference TRBV7-3 and TRBJ2-2, is GAGVSQTPSNKVTEKGKYVELRCDPISGHTALYWYRQSLGQGPEFLIYFQGTGAADDSGLPNDRFFAVRPEGSVSTLKIQRTERGDSAVYLCASSALGTGELFFGEGSRLTVL.

The rearrangement joins TRBV7-9 to TRBJ2-5; tentative D call: TRBD2 (5 bases). The germline V and J ends were trimmed by 6 bases and 1 base, with 12 bases remaining between them. CDR1 SEHNR and CDR2 FQNEAQ come from the germline V gene (reference sequence). The CDR3 length is 14 residues. The CDR3 spells CASSPRTLQETQYF. In DNA, the CDR3 is TGTGCCAGCAGTCCCAGGACTCTCCAAGAGACCCAGTACTTC.

The chain couples TRBV19 to TRBJ2-3, with 10 bases matching TRBD1. The junction had 18 bases not matched to a gene; V was cut back by 10 bases and J by 2 bases. Germline values: CDR1 LNHDA, CDR2 SQIVND (reference sequence). The CDR3 covers 18 residues. CDR3 amino acids: CATDRGPEDRSPTDTQYF. The CDR3, as DNA: TGTGCCACCGACAGGGGGCCGGAGGATAGGTCCCCCACAGATACGCAGTATTTT.

The chain uses TRBV6-1 and TRBJ1-1, with TRBD1 matching 8 bases. This CDR3 spans 12 amino acids. After removal of 6 bases from V and 3 bases from J, the junction contained 0 bases not matched to a gene. Germline loops: CDR1 MNHNS, CDR2 SASEGT. CDR3 residues: CASRDRDTEAFF. CDR3 sequence (DNA): TGTGCCAGCAGGGACAGGGACACTGAAGCTTTCTTT.

The chain combines TRBV27 with TRBJ2-2; D ambiguous. V lost 5 bases and J lost 2, with 15 bases in between. There are 16 residues in the CDR3. Germline-derived CDR1 and CDR2 are MNHEY and SMNVEV (reference sequence). As DNA, the CDR3 is TGTGCCAGCAGTCCCCCTATCTCTCACAACACCGGGGAGCTGTTTTTT. Translation gives CASSPPISHNTGELFF.

The chain is built from TRBV9 and TRBJ2-1, with 8 bases lining up with TRBD2. The CDR3 contains 17 residues. V lost 3 bases to trimming and J lost 9 bases; unmatched junction nucleotides: 17. CDR1 SGDLS and CDR2 YYNGEE come from the germline V gene. CDR3 region: CASSDSLAGRAYGEQFF. The CDR3 nucleotides read TGTGCCAGCAGCGATAGTTTAGCGGGACGAGCCTACGGTGAGCAGTTCTTC.

The chain carries TRBV10-3 and TRBJ1-3, with D maybe TRBD1 (6 bases). Trimming took 10 bases from V and 0 from J, leaving 10 bases between them. CDR1 is ENHRY and CDR2 is SYGVKD in the germline V gene. This CDR3 is built from 13 residues. The CDR3 here is CATTGDSGNTIYF. CDR3 DNA: TGTGCCACGACAGGAGACTCTGGAAACACCATATATTTT.

V usage is TRBV27 and J usage is TRBJ1-5, with D hard to call. The CDR3 runs to 13 residues. Germline V lookup: CDR1 MNHEY, CDR2 SMNVEV (reference sequence). Trimming stripped 9 bases from V and 7 bases from J, with 16 bases between. CDR3 amino acids: CASAGRYGQPQHF. The DNA for the CDR3 is TGTGCCAGTGCCGGGAGATACGGACAGCCCCAGCATTTT.

J is TRBJ2-7 and V is TRBV19, with 9 bases fitting TRBD2. Germline lookup yields CDR1 LNHDA and CDR2 SQIVND (reference sequence). V lost 5 bases and J lost 4; bases outside the gene matches: 6. The CDR3 spans 14 residues. The chain's CDR3 is CASSPLGLAYEQYF. CDR3 coding DNA: TGTGCCAGTAGTCCCTTGGGACTAGCTTACGAGCAGTACTTC.

This chain uses TRBV7-9 with TRBJ2-3; no reliable D call. Germline CDR1 is SEHNR and CDR2 is FQNEAQ (reference sequence). Trimming cost V 5 bases and J 2 bases, with 8 bases left between them. The CDR3 is 13 residues long. DNA of the CDR3: TGTGCCAGCAGCCACCCCCCCACAGATACGCAGTATTTT. This translates into CASSHPPTDTQYF.